A selection of T cell receptor beta chains follows, all from one sample in a study of regulatory T cells in long-lasting Graves disease. One entry per CDR3 protein results from TCRdb running MiXCR on the multiplex PCR reads. The repertoire holds hundreds of thousands of distinct CDR3 sequences, with 15% to 20% as singletons. Sequenced here: peripheral blood mononuclear cells (PBMCs), sampled at new diagnosis, from a patient treated with antithyroid drugs. Receptor source: a female donor with Graves disease. CDR3s leave out the opening cysteine and the closing phenylalanine or tryptophan.

TRBJ1-1 | TRBV2 | ASSEEGAANTEAF
TRBJ1-1 | TRBV6-1 | ASSGKQGATEAF
TRBJ2-1 | TRBV10-1 | ASSESPSGRKQF
TRBJ1-2 | TRBV27 | ASSPREGDGYT
TRBJ1-2 | TRBV27 | ASSLIGAGYGYT
TRBJ1-4 | TRBV28 | ASTYGVEKLF
TRBJ2-1 | TRBV3-1 | ASSRNVVGDEQF
TRBJ2-1 | TRBV10-3 | AITWDREGGIPYNEQF
TRBJ1-2 | TRBV30 | AWSDPPGGYT
TRBJ2-5 | TRBV24-1 | ATSDGDSGETQY
TRBJ2-1 | TRBV19 | ASSPFSGGVVYNEQF
TRBJ1-5 | TRBV12-3/TRBV12-4 | ASSFGGLNQPQH
TRBJ2-1 | TRBV6-1 | ASKSGRVYNEQF
TRBJ1-1 | TRBV11-2 | ASSFGENTEAF
TRBJ1-5 | TRBV19 | ASSIRQNQH
TRBJ2-7 | TRBV5-1 | ASSIALLASHEQY
TRBJ2-1 | TRBV10-3 | AISESGQGSYNEQF
TRBJ2-2 | TRBV2 | ASSLIFNTGELF
TRBJ2-1 | TRBV19 | ASSPDSRGRNEQF
TRBJ2-5 | TRBV19 | ASTRGAGGPTQETQY
TRBJ1-5 | TRBV7-8 | ASSLDIGFGNQPQH
TRBJ2-7 | TRBV9 | ASSQAFRDYEQY
TRBJ2-5 | TRBV2 | ASGRGETQY
TRBJ2-1 | TRBV5-5 | ASTTGRAHNEQF
TRBJ2-1 | TRBV5-1 | ASSLERTRGNEQF
TRBJ1-6 | TRBV6-2/TRBV6-3 | ASSEWDRDSPLH
TRBJ2-3 | TRBV6-9 | ASSYDTSLYTDTQY
TRBJ2-3 | TRBV19 | ASSLRGDFTDTQY
TRBJ2-7 | TRBV2 | ASREDGFSREQY
TRBJ2-7 | TRBV12-3/TRBV12-4 | ASRSGDGSEQY
TRBJ2-7 | TRBV6-1 | ASSETSGFTYEQY
TRBJ1-6 | TRBV9 | ASSVAGDSPLH
TRBJ2-1 | TRBV3-1 | ASSQDLGRYNEQF
TRBJ2-3 | TRBV2 | ASSAREIRSDTQY
TRBJ2-3 | TRBV11-2 | ASSIPLKYTQY
TRBJ2-7 | TRBV3-1 | ASSRPTEDEQY
TRBJ2-7 | TRBV12-3/TRBV12-4 | ASSWGRGSYEQY
TRBJ1-2 | TRBV11-2 | ASSPSWPSNYGYT
TRBJ2-7 | TRBV6-2/TRBV6-3 | ASTRAYEQY
TRBJ2-5 | TRBV9 | ASSVAPTHQETQY
TRBJ1-2 | TRBV25-1 | ASSEYGAGYT
TRBJ2-3 | TRBV6-2/TRBV6-3 | ASSPLPSGTALGASTDTQY
TRBJ2-7 | TRBV2 | AREGPQGARGEQY
TRBJ2-3 | TRBV6-4 | ASSAGHSTDTQY
TRBJ2-2 | TRBV19 | ASSGLPGQGATGELF
TRBJ2-7 | TRBV4-2 | ASSHWVGYEQY
TRBJ2-1 | TRBV2 | ASSQNPEQF
TRBJ2-1 | TRBV5-1 | ASSWTVSSYNEQF
TRBJ2-5 | TRBV19 | ASSIGGRETQY
TRBJ2-3 | TRBV18 | ASSPGPEDTQY
TRBJ1-4 | TRBV19 | ASKVGNRVTNEKLF
TRBJ1-5 | TRBV24-1 | ATSSDGNNQPQH
TRBJ2-5 | TRBV4-1 | ASSQDLPGSLKTQETQY
TRBJ2-1 | TRBV29-1 | SVGLDSRFYNEQF
TRBJ2-6 | TRBV5-1 | ASSGGGSSLGANVLT
TRBJ2-7 | TRBV20-1 | SARDRGGSGRFDEQY
TRBJ2-1 | TRBV12-3/TRBV12-4 | ASSLGPTGHNEQF